Following are 18 T cell receptor beta chains from one sample sequenced in a study of CD8 T cells in Susac syndrome. RNA was extracted with the RNeasy kit, and a quantity of about 0.45 to 1 ug was reverse transcribed using random hexamers. TCRdb reprocessed the immunoSEQ multiplex PCR reads via MiXCR and lists one record per CDR3 protein. The sample carries about 190,000 distinct CDR3 sequences, roughly 92% recorded once. Sequenced: CD4+ T cells from PBMCs. Source of these receptors: a human donor in good health.

The V gene is TRBV18, the J gene TRBJ2-7; D perhaps matches TRBD2 (5 bases). Per germline, CDR1 KGHSH and CDR2 LQKENI. The CDR3 loop spans 17 amino acids. V lost 3 bases and J lost 0, with 18 bases in between. CDR3 sequence (DNA): TGTGCCAGCTCACCCCCTGTGACTATGCGAAACTCCTACGAGCAGTACTTC. Protein product: CASSPPVTMRNSYEQYF.

The chain combines TRBV10-3 with TRBJ2-1; 9 bases are a match to TRBD1. Losses at the gene ends were 6 bases for V and 2 bases for J; bases not matched to a gene: 5. This CDR3 contains 15 residues. Per the germline V gene, CDR1 is ENHRY and CDR2 is SYGVKD. CDR3 region: CAIRSGTGTYNEQFF. DNA of the CDR3: TGTGCCATCAGATCCGGGACAGGGACCTACAATGAGCAGTTCTTC.

V and J are TRBV3-1 and TRBJ1-2; no firm D call. Germline-derived CDR1 and CDR2 are LGHDT and YNNKEL (reference sequence). Trimming left V 4 bases short and J 8 bases short, with 11 bases between. The CDR3 length is 12 residues. CDR3 sequence: CASSLRAAGYTF. The CDR3, as DNA: TGTGCCAGCAGCCTCCGGGCCGCCGGCTACACCTTC.

V usage is TRBV2 and J usage is TRBJ1-4; possible D gene TRBD1, 6 bases. Germline CDR1 and CDR2: SNHLY and FYNNEI. This CDR3 is 15 amino acids long. The V and J ends lost 7 bases and 1 base respectively, with 13 bases between them. The CDR3 protein is CASTFAGVTNEKLFF. CDR3 coding DNA: TGTGCCAGCACCTTCGCAGGGGTAACTAATGAAAAACTGTTTTTT.

V usage is TRBV5-1 and J usage is TRBJ2-1, with 9 nucleotides matching TRBD1. Germline V lookup: CDR1 SGHRS, CDR2 YFSETQ. This CDR3 is 14 amino acids long. V shed 6 bases, J shed 3 bases, and the junction held 4 bases outside the gene matches. This chain's CDR3 is CASKQGADYNEQFF. CDR3 bases: TGCGCCAGCAAACAGGGGGCAGACTACAATGAGCAGTTCTTC.

This clonotype was counted once. The rearrangement uses TRBV7-3 and TRBJ2-4; TRBD2 might be the D (5 bases). Trimming pared 5 bases from V and 6 bases from J, leaving 11 bases between. CDR3 length: 13 residues. Per the germline V gene, CDR1 is SGHTA and CDR2 is FQGTGA. This CDR3 reads CASSRTPGNIQYF. Written as DNA, the CDR3 is TGTGCCAGCAGCCGGACTCCCGGAAACATTCAGTACTTC.

This clonotype has a handful of counts. The chain joins TRBV28 to TRBJ2-5; D gene uncertain. Looked up from germline, CDR1 is MDHEN and CDR2 is SYDVKM. The CDR3 loop spans 12 amino acids. The V end was cut by 1 base, the J end by 7 bases, with 7 bases between. This chain's CDR3 is CASSLLSGTQYF. DNA for the CDR3: TGTGCCAGCAGTTTATTATCGGGGACCCAGTACTTC.

This sequence joins TRBV29-1 and TRBJ1-2; possibly TRBD1 for D (6 bases). The germline gives CDR1 SQVTM, CDR2 ANQGSEA. The CDR3 has 14 amino acids. The ends were cut back, 6 bases at V and 4 bases at J, with 18 bases in the middle. The DNA of the CDR3 is TGCAGCGTGGGGGGCCCAGAGGACGGCTATGGCTACACCTTC. It encodes CSVGGPEDGYGYTF.

The chain combines TRBV19 with TRBJ2-3; no clear D gene. V lost 8 bases to trimming and J lost 0 bases, with 9 bases between them. CDR1 LNHDA and CDR2 SQIVND come from the germline V gene (reference sequence). The CDR3 runs to 13 residues. CDR3 residues: CASSSDSTDTQYF. DNA of the CDR3: TGTGCCAGTTCCTCGGACAGCACAGATACGCAGTATTTT.

The gene calls are TRBV18 and TRBJ1-3, with D perhaps matching TRBD1 (6 bases). Trimming stripped 2 bases from V and 0 bases from J, with 8 bases between. CDR1 is KGHSH and CDR2 is LQKENI in the germline V gene. The CDR3 extends over 15 amino acids. The CDR3 DNA reads as TGTGCCAGCTCACCAGGACAGAGCTCTGGAAACACCATATATTTT. It yields the protein CASSPGQSSGNTIYF.

The rearrangement links TRBV6-5 to TRBJ2-5; D remains ambiguous. The V and J ends lost 4 bases and 6 bases respectively, with 18 bases between them. Germline V CDR1 and CDR2: MNHEY, SVGAGI. The CDR3 spans 15 residues. The CDR3 coding sequence is TGTGCCAGCAGTTTCCTGACTGACCCACTTCAGACCCAGTACTTC. Amino acid sequence: CASSFLTDPLQTQYF.

The V call is TRBV28, the J call TRBJ2-3; D is undetermined. Trimming stripped 5 bases from V and 5 bases from J, with 14 bases between. Germline CDR1 reads MDHEN; CDR2 reads SYDVKM. There are 14 residues in the CDR3. CDR3 region: CASSPSTGGDTQYF. CDR3 DNA: TGTGCCAGCAGTCCCTCGACTGGCGGAGATACGCAGTATTTT.

The chain combines TRBV12-3 or TRBV12-4 with TRBJ2-3; a weak D match, TRBD2 (6 bases). CDR3 length: 17 amino acids. Trimming took off 0 bases at V and 4 bases at J, with 17 bases between the two ends. The chain's CDR3 is CASSLAQGLRGADTQYF. The CDR3 DNA reads as TGTGCCAGCAGTTTAGCCCAGGGTCTGCGGGGCGCAGATACGCAGTATTTT.

The rearrangement joins TRBV27 to TRBJ1-5; maybe TRBD1 (6 bases). V gave up 8 bases and J gave up 6 bases, with 14 bases separating them. The CDR3 length is 13 residues. Per germline, CDR1 MNHEY and CDR2 SMNVEV (reference sequence). The CDR3 reads CASGSQGIQPQHF. The CDR3 nucleotides are TGTGCCAGCGGCTCACAGGGTATTCAGCCCCAGCATTTT.

This clonotype occurred a few times. The chain is built from TRBV28 and TRBJ1-5; a weak D match, TRBD1 (5 bases). Germline V gene data show CDR1 as MDHEN and CDR2 as SYDVKM. V was shortened by 4 bases and J by 0 bases, with 10 bases between the two germline ends. CDR3 length equals 15 residues. The CDR3 sequence is CASSSGGYSNQPQHF. CDR3 DNA: TGTGCCAGCAGTTCCGGGGGATATAGCAATCAGCCCCAGCATTTT.

J is TRBJ1-1 and V is TRBV29-1; the D gene is possibly TRBD1 (5 bases). The CDR3 extends over 13 amino acids. Germline assignment: CDR1 SQVTM and CDR2 ANQGSEA. V was cut by 7 bases and J by 0 bases, with 12 bases left in between. Here the CDR3 DNA reads TGCAGCGCCTGGACGGACATGAACACTGAAGCTTTCTTT. As protein: CSAWTDMNTEAFF.

This clonotype has just one count. The chain uses TRBV5-6 and TRBJ1-1, with D possibly TRBD1 on 6 matching bases. Trimming stripped 1 base from V and 3 bases from J, with 16 bases between. The CDR3 is 16 residues long. Germline-derived CDR1 and CDR2 are SGHDT and YYEEEE. The DNA for the CDR3 is TGTGCCAGCAGCTTGACAGGGATGGGTTGGGACACTGAAGCTTTCTTT. Translation: CASSLTGMGWDTEAFF.

The chain uses TRBV5-1 and TRBJ2-3; D is undetermined. V lost 0 bases, J lost 4 bases, and 9 bases lay in between. Germline V gene sequence: CDR1 SGHRS, CDR2 YFSETQ. CDR3 length: 14 amino acids. Here the CDR3 DNA reads TGCGCCAGCAGCTTGGCATTACCCTCAGATACGCAGTATTTT. Amino acids: CASSLALPSDTQYF.